This is a list of T cell receptor beta chains from one sample in a study of graft-versus-host responses after intestinal transplantation. No antigen has been assigned to these receptors. Assay used: immunoSEQ multiplex PCR; TCRdb lists only in-frame clones, some missing. The sample carries about 86,000 clones, approximately 90% recorded once. Source: unstimulated CD4+ T cells sorted from spleen or lymph node cells, taken before transplant. These receptors all come from a human donor who was the organ donor for an intestinal transplant. Each CDR3 is given without its conserved first and last residue. The D gene is left open where the match is weak. Clone size is stated in some rows and not others, as once, few, many or a class when expanded.

CDR3 protein: ASSGRDRLYEQY
D gene: TRBD1
J gene: TRBJ2-7
V gene: TRBV7-9
clone size: NA

CDR3 protein: ASAPGSYGYT
D gene: NA
J gene: TRBJ1-2
V gene: TRBV2
clone size: few

CDR3 protein: ASSLERVSEQY
D gene: NA
J gene: TRBJ2-7
V gene: TRBV7-2
clone size: NA

CDR3 protein: ASSLPRTGGTQETQY
D gene: TRBD1
J gene: TRBJ2-5
V gene: TRBV5-1
clone size: NA

CDR3 protein: ASSEAGGQGGYGYT
D gene: TRBD1
J gene: TRBJ1-2
V gene: TRBV6-1
clone size: NA

CDR3 protein: ASTLSGANVLT
D gene: NA
J gene: TRBJ2-6
V gene: TRBV6-1
clone size: NA

CDR3 protein: ATSLEGSNEQY
D gene: NA
J gene: TRBJ2-7
V gene: TRBV15
clone size: NA

CDR3 protein: ASSLDRTPNYGYT
D gene: NA
J gene: TRBJ1-2
V gene: TRBV19
clone size: NA

CDR3 protein: ASSPGSPYEQY
D gene: NA
J gene: TRBJ2-7
V gene: TRBV5-5
clone size: NA

CDR3 protein: ASSTRIAGGFQETQY
D gene: TRBD2
J gene: TRBJ2-5
V gene: TRBV11-1
clone size: NA

CDR3 protein: ASSAGTGLWYEQY
D gene: TRBD1
J gene: TRBJ2-7
V gene: TRBV6-1
clone size: NA

CDR3 protein: ASTDSYNQPQH
D gene: NA
J gene: TRBJ1-5
V gene: TRBV6-1
clone size: once

CDR3 protein: ASSMGGWSLAKNIQY
D gene: TRBD2
J gene: TRBJ2-4
V gene: TRBV19
clone size: NA

CDR3 protein: ASSLSRSSGNTIY
D gene: NA
J gene: TRBJ1-3
V gene: TRBV6-5
clone size: NA

CDR3 protein: ASSVGKVATDTQY
D gene: NA
J gene: TRBJ2-3
V gene: TRBV9
clone size: NA

CDR3 protein: ASTRGPYNEQF
D gene: NA
J gene: TRBJ2-1
V gene: TRBV6-1
clone size: NA

CDR3 protein: ASSFGAKTYEQY
D gene: NA
J gene: TRBJ2-7
V gene: TRBV11-2
clone size: NA

CDR3 protein: AIGLAGLTGELF
D gene: NA
J gene: TRBJ2-2
V gene: TRBV21-1
clone size: NA

CDR3 protein: AWSGLTKNQPQH
D gene: NA
J gene: TRBJ1-5
V gene: TRBV30
clone size: few

CDR3 protein: ASTKMGGSYEQY
D gene: NA
J gene: TRBJ2-7
V gene: TRBV27
clone size: NA

CDR3 protein: ASSQDLRTGAYEQY
D gene: TRBD1
J gene: TRBJ2-7
V gene: TRBV4-3
clone size: NA

CDR3 protein: ASSLVADSYNEQF
D gene: NA
J gene: TRBJ2-1
V gene: TRBV5-1
clone size: NA

CDR3 protein: ASETGQGGQPQH
D gene: TRBD1
J gene: TRBJ1-5
V gene: TRBV2
clone size: NA

CDR3 protein: ASISELPGELF
D gene: NA
J gene: TRBJ2-2
V gene: TRBV28
clone size: once

CDR3 protein: ASSFAQGGETQY
D gene: NA
J gene: TRBJ2-5
V gene: TRBV2
clone size: NA

CDR3 protein: ATQRTSYSSGEQY
D gene: TRBD2
J gene: TRBJ2-7
V gene: TRBV19
clone size: NA

CDR3 protein: ASSRGLPGREKLF
D gene: NA
J gene: TRBJ1-4
V gene: TRBV28
clone size: NA

CDR3 protein: ASSPLGLAGGKDTQY
D gene: TRBD2
J gene: TRBJ2-3
V gene: TRBV18
clone size: NA

CDR3 protein: ASSPLTSGDNIQY
D gene: TRBD2
J gene: TRBJ2-4
V gene: TRBV6-5
clone size: NA

CDR3 protein: ASSYEVRGGHEQY
D gene: NA
J gene: TRBJ2-7
V gene: TRBV6-6
clone size: NA

CDR3 protein: ASPITRTGLEQY
D gene: TRBD1
J gene: TRBJ2-7
V gene: TRBV2
clone size: NA

CDR3 protein: AHHSGNTIY
D gene: NA
J gene: TRBJ1-3
V gene: TRBV28
clone size: once

CDR3 protein: ASSVEGHEQY
D gene: NA
J gene: TRBJ2-7
V gene: TRBV2
clone size: NA

CDR3 protein: ASSSRTGEAETQY
D gene: TRBD1
J gene: TRBJ2-5
V gene: TRBV7-8
clone size: NA

CDR3 protein: ASSSASGNEQF
D gene: TRBD2
J gene: TRBJ2-1
V gene: TRBV18
clone size: once

CDR3 protein: ASSLTTGGEAF
D gene: TRBD1
J gene: TRBJ1-1
V gene: TRBV7-3
clone size: NA

CDR3 protein: ASSYLGGSTDTQY
D gene: TRBD2
J gene: TRBJ2-3
V gene: TRBV6-5
clone size: NA

CDR3 protein: ASSGRQALGGELF
D gene: NA
J gene: TRBJ2-2
V gene: TRBV4-1
clone size: NA

CDR3 protein: ASSPSGSRYEQY
D gene: TRBD2
J gene: TRBJ2-7
V gene: TRBV6-6
clone size: NA

CDR3 protein: ASLRTGKSYGYT
D gene: NA
J gene: TRBJ1-2
V gene: TRBV19
clone size: NA

CDR3 protein: ASLRTGGLNTEAF
D gene: TRBD1
J gene: TRBJ1-1
V gene: TRBV28
clone size: NA

CDR3 protein: ASSLQGPYEQY
D gene: NA
J gene: TRBJ2-7
V gene: TRBV5-4
clone size: NA

CDR3 protein: ASSLGGYNSPLH
D gene: NA
J gene: TRBJ1-6
V gene: TRBV7-6
clone size: NA

CDR3 protein: ASSSPWDRGSETQY
D gene: TRBD1
J gene: TRBJ2-5
V gene: TRBV5-4
clone size: NA

CDR3 protein: ASSERSYGYT
D gene: NA
J gene: TRBJ1-2
V gene: TRBV6-5
clone size: once

CDR3 protein: ASSQGQNTQY
D gene: NA
J gene: TRBJ2-3
V gene: TRBV14
clone size: NA

CDR3 protein: ASSQKGTRTGEQY
D gene: TRBD2
J gene: TRBJ2-7
V gene: TRBV6-6
clone size: NA

CDR3 protein: ASTKQGYGYT
D gene: NA
J gene: TRBJ1-2
V gene: TRBV7-2
clone size: NA

CDR3 protein: ASSVGLNEKLF
D gene: NA
J gene: TRBJ1-4
V gene: TRBV9
clone size: NA

CDR3 protein: ASSGTSLDNEQF
D gene: TRBD2
J gene: TRBJ2-1
V gene: TRBV5-4
clone size: NA

CDR3 protein: ASSLGASGRSETQY
D gene: TRBD2
J gene: TRBJ2-5
V gene: TRBV5-4
clone size: NA

CDR3 protein: ASSLSLAGGNIQY
D gene: TRBD2
J gene: TRBJ2-4
V gene: TRBV7-9
clone size: NA

CDR3 protein: ASSLVRDRYNEQF
D gene: NA
J gene: TRBJ2-1
V gene: TRBV11-3
clone size: NA

CDR3 protein: AWSVGGLAGRTDTQY
D gene: TRBD2
J gene: TRBJ2-3
V gene: TRBV30
clone size: few

CDR3 protein: ASSDLGQRSYEQY
D gene: TRBD1
J gene: TRBJ2-7
V gene: TRBV11-3
clone size: NA

CDR3 protein: ASSPSGTGSYEQY
D gene: NA
J gene: TRBJ2-7
V gene: TRBV5-4
clone size: NA

CDR3 protein: ASRLAGSYEQY
D gene: TRBD2
J gene: TRBJ2-7
V gene: TRBV19
clone size: NA

CDR3 protein: ASSPGLAVDTQY
D gene: TRBD2
J gene: TRBJ2-3
V gene: TRBV6-5
clone size: NA

CDR3 protein: ASSLTGGATNIQY
D gene: NA
J gene: TRBJ2-4
V gene: TRBV7-3
clone size: NA